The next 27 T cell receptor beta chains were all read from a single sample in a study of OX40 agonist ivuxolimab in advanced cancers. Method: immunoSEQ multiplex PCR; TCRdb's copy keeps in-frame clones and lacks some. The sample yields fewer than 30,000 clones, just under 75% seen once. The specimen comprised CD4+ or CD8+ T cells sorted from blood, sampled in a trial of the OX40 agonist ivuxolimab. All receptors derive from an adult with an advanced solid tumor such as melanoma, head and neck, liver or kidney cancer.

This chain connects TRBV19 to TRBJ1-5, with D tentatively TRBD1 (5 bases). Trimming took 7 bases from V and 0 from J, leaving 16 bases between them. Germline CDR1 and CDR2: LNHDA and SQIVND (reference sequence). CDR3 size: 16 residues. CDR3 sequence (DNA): TGTGCCAGTAACTTTGACAGCAGCTATAGCAATCAGCCCCAGCATTTT. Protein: CASNFDSSYSNQPQHF.

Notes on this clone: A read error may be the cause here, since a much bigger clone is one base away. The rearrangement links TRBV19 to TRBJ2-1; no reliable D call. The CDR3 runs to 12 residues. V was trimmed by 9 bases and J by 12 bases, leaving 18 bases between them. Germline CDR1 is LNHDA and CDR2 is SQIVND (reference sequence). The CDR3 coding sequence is TGTGCCAGCGCGACTTCTTTGAGTGGGCAGTTCTTC. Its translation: CASATSLSGQFF.

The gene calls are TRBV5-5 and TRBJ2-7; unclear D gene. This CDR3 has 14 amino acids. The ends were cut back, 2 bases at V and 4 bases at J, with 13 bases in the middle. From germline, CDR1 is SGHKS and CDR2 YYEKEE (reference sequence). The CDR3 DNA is TGTGCCAGCAGCTTACGTGGCGGCCTTTACGAGCAGTACTTC. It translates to CASSLRGGLYEQYF.

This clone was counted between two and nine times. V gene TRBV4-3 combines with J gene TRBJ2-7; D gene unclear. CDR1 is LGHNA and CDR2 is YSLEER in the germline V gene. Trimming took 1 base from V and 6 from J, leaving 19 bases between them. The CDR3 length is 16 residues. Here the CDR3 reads CASSQGWASARSEQYF. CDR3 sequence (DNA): TGCGCCAGCAGCCAAGGGTGGGCTTCGGCTCGGAGCGAGCAGTACTTC.

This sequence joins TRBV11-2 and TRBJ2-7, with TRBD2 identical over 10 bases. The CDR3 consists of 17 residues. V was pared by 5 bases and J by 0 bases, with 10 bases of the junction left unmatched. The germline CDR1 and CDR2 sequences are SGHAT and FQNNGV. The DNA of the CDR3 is TGTGCCAGCAGCCTGCCGGCATCTAGCGGGGGCTCCTACGAGCAGTACTTC. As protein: CASSLPASSGGSYEQYF. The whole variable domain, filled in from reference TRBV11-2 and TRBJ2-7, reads EAGVAQSPRYKIIEKRQSVAFWCNPISGHATLYWYQQILGQGPKLLIQFQNNGVVDDSQLPKDRFSAERLKGVDSTLKIQPAKLEDSAVYLCASSLPASSGGSYEQYFGPGTRLTVT.

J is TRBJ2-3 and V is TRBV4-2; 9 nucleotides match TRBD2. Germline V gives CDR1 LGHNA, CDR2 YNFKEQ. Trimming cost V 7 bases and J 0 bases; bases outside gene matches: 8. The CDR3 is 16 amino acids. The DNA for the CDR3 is TGTGCCAGCAACAGTGGGGCGGGGGGGAGCACAGATACGCAGTATTTT. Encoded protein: CASNSGAGGSTDTQYF.

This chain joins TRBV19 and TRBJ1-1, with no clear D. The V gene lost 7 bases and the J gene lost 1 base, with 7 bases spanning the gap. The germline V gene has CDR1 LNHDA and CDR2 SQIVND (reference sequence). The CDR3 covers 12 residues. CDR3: CASTIGNTEAFF. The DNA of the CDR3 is TGTGCCAGTACCATTGGGAACACTGAAGCTTTCTTT.

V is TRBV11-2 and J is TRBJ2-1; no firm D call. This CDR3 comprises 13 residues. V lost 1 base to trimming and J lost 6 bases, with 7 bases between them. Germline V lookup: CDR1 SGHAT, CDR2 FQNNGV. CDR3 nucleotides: TGTGCCAGCAGCTTAGGCCCTTTCAATGAGCAGTTCTTC. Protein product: CASSLGPFNEQFF.

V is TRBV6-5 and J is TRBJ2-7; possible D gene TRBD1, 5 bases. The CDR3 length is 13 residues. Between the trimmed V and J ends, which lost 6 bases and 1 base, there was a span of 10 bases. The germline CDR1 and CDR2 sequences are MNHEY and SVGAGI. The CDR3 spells CASSLQVSYEQYF. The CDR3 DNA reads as TGTGCCAGCAGCCTACAGGTTTCCTACGAGCAGTACTTC.

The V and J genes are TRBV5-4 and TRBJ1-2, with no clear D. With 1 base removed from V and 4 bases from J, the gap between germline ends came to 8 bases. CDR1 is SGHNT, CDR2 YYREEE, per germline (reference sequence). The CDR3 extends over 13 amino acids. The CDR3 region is CASSLIYSYGYTF. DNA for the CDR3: TGTGCCAGCAGCTTGATCTACAGCTATGGCTACACCTTC.

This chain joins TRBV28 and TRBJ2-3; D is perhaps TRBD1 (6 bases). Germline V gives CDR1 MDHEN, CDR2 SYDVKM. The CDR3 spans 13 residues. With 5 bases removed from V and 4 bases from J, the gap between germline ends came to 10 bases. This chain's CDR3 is CASSLTGPDTQYF. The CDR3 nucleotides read TGTGCCAGCAGTCTTACAGGGCCAGATACGCAGTATTTT.

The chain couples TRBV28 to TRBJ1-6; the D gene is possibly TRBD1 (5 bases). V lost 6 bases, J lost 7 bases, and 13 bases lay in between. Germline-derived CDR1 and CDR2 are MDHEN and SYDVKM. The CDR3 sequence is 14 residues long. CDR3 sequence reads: CASRGDSGNSPLHF. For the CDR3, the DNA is TGTGCCAGCAGGGGGGACTCAGGGAATTCACCCCTCCACTTT. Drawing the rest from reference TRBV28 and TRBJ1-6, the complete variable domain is DVKVTQSSRYLVKRTGEKVFLECVQDMDHENMFWYRQDPGLGLRLIYFSYDVKMKEKGDIPEGYSVSREKKERFSLILESASTNQTSMYLCASRGDSGNSPLHFGNGTRLTVT.

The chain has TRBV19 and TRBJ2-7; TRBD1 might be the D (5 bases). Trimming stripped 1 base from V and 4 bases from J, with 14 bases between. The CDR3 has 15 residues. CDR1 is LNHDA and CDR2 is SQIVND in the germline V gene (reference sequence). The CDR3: CASSIGPGSPYEQYF. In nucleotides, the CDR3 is TGTGCCAGTAGTATAGGCCCAGGGTCTCCGTACGAGCAGTACTTC.

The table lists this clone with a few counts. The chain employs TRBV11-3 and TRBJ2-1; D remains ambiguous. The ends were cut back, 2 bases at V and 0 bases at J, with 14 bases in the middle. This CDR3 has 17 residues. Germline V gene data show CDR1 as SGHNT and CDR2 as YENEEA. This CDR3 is CASSLRTSSSSYNEQFF. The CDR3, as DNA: TGTGCCAGCAGCTTACGGACGTCATCAAGCTCCTACAATGAGCAGTTCTTC.

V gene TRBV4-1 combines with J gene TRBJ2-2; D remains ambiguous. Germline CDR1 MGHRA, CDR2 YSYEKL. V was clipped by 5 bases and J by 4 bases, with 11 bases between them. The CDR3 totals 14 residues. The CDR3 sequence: CASSSVAGTGELFF. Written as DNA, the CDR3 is TGCGCCAGCAGCTCCGTTGCCGGCACCGGGGAGCTGTTTTTT.

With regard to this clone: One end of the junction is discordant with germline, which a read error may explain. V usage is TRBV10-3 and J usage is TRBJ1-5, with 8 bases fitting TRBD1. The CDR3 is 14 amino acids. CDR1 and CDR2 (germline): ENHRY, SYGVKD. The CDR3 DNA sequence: TGTGCCGTCAGGGGGCAAATGGGCAATCAGCCCCAGCATTTT. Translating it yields CAVRGQMGNQPQHF.

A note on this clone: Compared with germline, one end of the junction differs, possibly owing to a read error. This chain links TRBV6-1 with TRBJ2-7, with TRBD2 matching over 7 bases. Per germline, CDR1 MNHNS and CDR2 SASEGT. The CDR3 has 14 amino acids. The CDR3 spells CAISDAGETYEQYF. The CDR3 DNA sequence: TGTGCCATCAGTGATGCGGGGGAGACCTACGAGCAGTACTTC.

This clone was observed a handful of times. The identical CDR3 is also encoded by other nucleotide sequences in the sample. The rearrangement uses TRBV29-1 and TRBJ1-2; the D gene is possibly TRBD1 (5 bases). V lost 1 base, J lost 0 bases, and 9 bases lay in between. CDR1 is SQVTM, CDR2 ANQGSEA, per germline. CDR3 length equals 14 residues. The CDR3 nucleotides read TGCAGCGTTGAAGGGGGGAGGGCTAACTATGGCTACACCTTC. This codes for CSVEGGRANYGYTF.

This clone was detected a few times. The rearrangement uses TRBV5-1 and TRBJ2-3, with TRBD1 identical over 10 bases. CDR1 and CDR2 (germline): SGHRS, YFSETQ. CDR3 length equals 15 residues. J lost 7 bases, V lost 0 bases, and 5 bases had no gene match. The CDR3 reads CASSLETGGRNTQYF. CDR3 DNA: TGCGCCAGCAGCTTGGAGACAGGGGGCCGAAATACGCAGTATTTT.

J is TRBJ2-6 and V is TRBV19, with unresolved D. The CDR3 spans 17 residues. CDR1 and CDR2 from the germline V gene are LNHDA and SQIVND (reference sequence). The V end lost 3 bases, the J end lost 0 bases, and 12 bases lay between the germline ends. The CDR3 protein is CASSMVGHSSGANVLTF. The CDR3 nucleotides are TGTGCCAGTAGTATGGTTGGTCACAGCTCTGGGGCCAACGTCCTGACTTTC.

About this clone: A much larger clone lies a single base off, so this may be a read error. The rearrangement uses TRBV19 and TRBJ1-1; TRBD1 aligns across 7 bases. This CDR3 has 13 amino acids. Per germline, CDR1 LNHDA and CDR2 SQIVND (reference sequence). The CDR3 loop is CVSLDRQNTEAFF. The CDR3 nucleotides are TGTGTCAGCCTGGACAGGCAGAACACTGAAGCTTTCTTT.

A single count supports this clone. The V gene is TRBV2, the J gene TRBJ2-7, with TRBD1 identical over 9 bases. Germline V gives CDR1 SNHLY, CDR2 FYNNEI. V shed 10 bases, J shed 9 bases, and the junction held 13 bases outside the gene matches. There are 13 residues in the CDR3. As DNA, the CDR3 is TGTGCCATGCCCATGGGACAGGGTCGTGGGCAGTACTTC. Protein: CAMPMGQGRGQYF. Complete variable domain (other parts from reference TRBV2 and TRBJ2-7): EPEVTQTPSHQVTQMGQEVILRCVPISNHLYFYWYRQILGQKVEFLVSFYNNEISEKSEIFDDQFSVERPDGSNFTLKIRSTKLEDSAMYFCAMPMGQGRGQYFGPGTRLTVT.

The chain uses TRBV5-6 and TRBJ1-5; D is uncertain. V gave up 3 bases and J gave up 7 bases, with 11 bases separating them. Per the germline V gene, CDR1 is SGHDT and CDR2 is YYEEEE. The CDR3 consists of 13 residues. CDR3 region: CASSSWPSQPQHF. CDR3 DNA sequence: TGTGCCAGCAGCTCTTGGCCGAGCCAGCCCCAGCATTTT.

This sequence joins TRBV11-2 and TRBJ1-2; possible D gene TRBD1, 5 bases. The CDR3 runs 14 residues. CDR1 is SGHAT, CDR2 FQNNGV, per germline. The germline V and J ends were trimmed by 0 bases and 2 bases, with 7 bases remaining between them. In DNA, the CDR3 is TGTGCCAGCAGCTTAGATAGGGACAACTATGGCTACACCTTC. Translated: CASSLDRDNYGYTF.

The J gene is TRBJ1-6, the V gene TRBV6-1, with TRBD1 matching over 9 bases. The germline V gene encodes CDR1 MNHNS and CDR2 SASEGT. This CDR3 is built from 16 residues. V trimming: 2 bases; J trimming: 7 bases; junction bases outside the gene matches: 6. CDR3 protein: CASSETVGTGNSPLHF. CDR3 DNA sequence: TGTGCCAGCAGTGAAACGGTAGGGACAGGGAATTCACCCCTCCACTTT.

The CDR3 bases are TGTGCCAGCAGCTTAGAGGCGGGACAGAGCCTGGAAATGAACACTGAAGCTTTCTTT. It is translated as CASSLEAGQSLEMNTEAFF. This sequence joins TRBV11-2 and TRBJ1-1; 7 bases are shared with TRBD1. This CDR3 is 19 amino acids long. Germline assignment: CDR1 SGHAT and CDR2 FQNNGV. The ends lost 0 bases at V and 0 bases at J; junction bases unmatched: 13.

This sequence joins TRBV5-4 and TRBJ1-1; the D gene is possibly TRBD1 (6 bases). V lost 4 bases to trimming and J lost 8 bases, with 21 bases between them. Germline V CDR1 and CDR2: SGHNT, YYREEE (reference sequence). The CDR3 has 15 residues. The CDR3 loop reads CASSQEQGLGVEAFF. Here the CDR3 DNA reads TGTGCCAGCAGCCAAGAACAGGGATTAGGAGTAGAAGCTTTCTTT. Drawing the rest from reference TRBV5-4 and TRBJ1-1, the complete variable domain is ETGVTQSPTHLIKTRGQQVTLRCSSQSGHNTVSWYQQALGQGPQFIFQYYREEENGRGNFPPRFSGLQFPNYSSELNVNALELDDSALYLCASSQEQGLGVEAFFGQGTRLTVV.